One sample yielded the 11 T cell receptor beta chains listed below, sequenced in a study of Ad26.COV2.S vaccination and SARS-CoV-2 variants (dated by TCRdb to about 2021). Library preparation was by the immunoSEQ multiplex PCR assay. The immuneACCESS repertoire file appears here via TCRdb, limited to in-frame rearrangements. These files lack a portion of the clones; in checked studies, under half of the deficit traces to unresolved V genes, and the cause of the others is not known. Present in this sample are 250,000 to 300,000 clones, over 75% of which were seen just once. The top ten clonotypes cover about 3.1% of the sample. Per the publication, the treatment or condition label means: over 15 received Ad26.COV2.S at low or high dose, single or two shots; roughly five received placebo; per-sample allocation not given. Repertoires of vaccine and placebo recipients were sequenced from samples taken on day 63 after the first injection.

Sequencing was performed on peripheral blood, taken in a trial of Ad26.COV2.S vaccine versus placebo. The source of these receptors is a person aged 18-65 years who received the Ad26.COV2.S COVID-19 vaccine or a placebo.

The chain combines TRBV27 with TRBJ2-3; D uncertain. V shed 0 bases and J shed 4 bases, with 8 bases lying between them. Per the germline V gene, CDR1 is MNHEY and CDR2 is SMNVEV (reference sequence). The CDR3 length is 14 residues. CDR3 DNA sequence: TGTGCCAGCAGTTTATCCGGCTGGGCAGATACGCAGTATTTT. It specifies CASSLSGWADTQYF.

The rearrangement links TRBV6-2 or TRBV6-3 to TRBJ2-3; weak D call: TRBD2 (5 bases). The CDR3 contains 12 residues. Per the germline V gene, CDR1 is MNHEY and CDR2 is SVGEGT. Trimming stripped 2 bases from V and 9 bases from J, with 9 bases between. Here the CDR3 reads CASSYRGTTQYF. The CDR3 DNA reads as TGTGCCAGCAGTTACCGGGGAACCACGCAGTATTTT.

The rearrangement joins TRBV18 to TRBJ1-1; TRBD1 agrees at 7 bases. The CDR3 spans 14 residues. Per the germline V gene, CDR1 is KGHSH and CDR2 is LQKENI. Germline trimming cut 6 bases from V and 0 bases from J; bases unmatched to any gene: 4. The CDR3 protein is CASSQTGMNTEAFF. In DNA, the CDR3 is TGTGCCAGCTCTCAGACAGGGATGAACACTGAAGCTTTCTTT. Looking up the rest from reference TRBV18 and TRBJ1-1 gives the full variable domain: NAGVMQNPRHLVRRRGQEARLRCSPMKGHSHVYWYRQLPEEGLKFMVYLQKENIIDESGMPKERFSAEFPKEGPSILRIQQVVRGDSAAYFCASSQTGMNTEAFFGQGTRLTVV.

The chain combines TRBV5-4 with TRBJ1-2; TRBD1 is a possible D gene (6 bases). The V end was cut by 0 bases, the J end by 7 bases, with 10 bases between. This CDR3 is 13 amino acids long. Germline CDR1 SGHNT, CDR2 YYREEE (reference sequence). The DNA of the CDR3 is TGTGCCAGCAGCTTGGCGGGGGCTGGTGGCTACACCTTC. Translation gives CASSLAGAGGYTF.

The chain combines TRBV9 with TRBJ2-3, with 9 positions matching TRBD2. Germline-derived CDR1 and CDR2 are SGDLS and YYNGEE. The CDR3 has 21 residues. The trim removed 0 bases at V and 3 bases at J, leaving 20 bases unmatched. The CDR3 DNA reads as TGTGCCAGCAGCGTAGAACCGGATAGCGGGAGACTGGGGGAAAGGACAGATACGCAGTATTTT. Amino acid sequence: CASSVEPDSGRLGERTDTQYF. Complete variable domain (other parts from reference TRBV9 and TRBJ2-3): DSGVTQTPKHLITATGQRVTLRCSPRSGDLSVYWYQQSLDQGLQFLIQYYNGEERAKGNILERFSAQQFPDLHSELNLSSLELGDSALYFCASSVEPDSGRLGERTDTQYFGPGTRLTVL.

The J gene is TRBJ2-3, the V gene TRBV11-3, with 7 bases lining up with TRBD2. CDR3 length equals 15 residues. With 5 bases clipped from V and 0 bases from J, the junction kept 5 bases outside the gene matches. Germline V gives CDR1 SGHNT, CDR2 YENEEA. The CDR3 region has the DNA TGTGCCAGCAGCCCCTATAGCGGGAGCACAGATACGCAGTATTTT. Translated: CASSPYSGSTDTQYF. Variable domain in full (rest from reference TRBV11-3 and TRBJ2-3): EAGVVQSPRYKIIEKKQPVAFWCNPISGHNTLYWYLQNLGQGPELLIRYENEEAVDDSQLPKDRFSAERLKGVDSTLKIQPAELGDSAVYLCASSPYSGSTDTQYFGPGTRLTVL.

This clone was observed once. V usage is TRBV5-5 and J usage is TRBJ2-2; D call uncertain. This CDR3 spans 15 amino acids. V was pared by 0 bases and J by 5 bases, with 11 bases between. Germline V CDR1 and CDR2: SGHKS, YYEKEE (reference sequence). In DNA form, the CDR3 reads TGTGCCAGCAGCTTGGATCCGGGCTCAACCGGGGAGCTGTTTTTT. This codes for CASSLDPGSTGELFF.

This chain connects TRBV5-1 to TRBJ2-2, with 9 nucleotides matching TRBD2. Germline V lookup: CDR1 SGHRS, CDR2 YFSETQ. V was clipped by 3 bases and J by 0 bases; unmatched bases: 9. CDR3 length: 18 amino acids. CDR3: CASSWAAGGLANTGELFF. The CDR3 nucleotides are TGCGCCAGCAGCTGGGCCGCGGGGGGGCTGGCGAACACCGGGGAGCTGTTTTTT. Looking up the rest from reference TRBV5-1 and TRBJ2-2 gives the full variable domain: KAGVTQTPRYLIKTRGQQVTLSCSPISGHRSVSWYQQTPGQGLQFLFEYFSETQRNKGNFPGRFSGRQFSNSRSEMNVSTLELGDSALYLCASSWAAGGLANTGELFFGEGSRLTVL.

The chain combines TRBV3-1 (or the pseudogene TRBV3-2) with TRBJ2-7; 13 bases align to TRBD2. There are 17 residues in the CDR3. Losses at the gene ends were 1 base for V and 5 bases for J; bases not matched to a gene: 8. The germline CDR1 and CDR2 sequences are LGHDT and YNNKEL (reference sequence). CDR3 amino acids: CASSQVSWGLAGNEQYF. CDR3 DNA sequence: TGTGCCAGCAGCCAAGTATCATGGGGACTAGCGGGAAACGAGCAGTACTTC.

J is TRBJ1-1 and V is TRBV5-1, with 9 positions matching TRBD1. With V trimmed by 4 bases and J by 11 bases, 15 bases remained unmatched. This CDR3 is 15 amino acids long. The germline gives CDR1 SGHRS, CDR2 YFSETQ. CDR3 in amino acids: CASSVSTGGEKRAFF. The CDR3 DNA is TGCGCCAGCAGCGTCTCTACAGGGGGCGAAAAGCGGGCTTTCTTT.

This chain joins TRBV5-1 and TRBJ2-5; D gene uncertain. The germline gives CDR1 SGHRS, CDR2 YFSETQ. V lost 0 bases to trimming and J lost 2 bases, with 8 bases between them. This CDR3 has 14 amino acids. The CDR3 nucleotides read TGCGCCAGCAGCTTGGAAACAGATCAAGAGACCCAGTACTTC. Amino acid sequence: CASSLETDQETQYF.